These 26 T cell receptor beta chains came from one sample sequenced in a study of cytomegalovirus exposure and HLA in healthy donors. Primers included in the PCR were 60 Vbeta and 13 Jbeta primers. Profiled with immunoSEQ multiplex PCR; TCRdb holds only in-frame clones, not every one. The profile shows about 130,000 clones, around 80% of them singletons. The specimen was PBMCs. The receptors come from a woman between 35 and 50 years old in good health and CMV-seronegative.

This clone was seen more than once but under ten times. The rearrangement joins TRBV5-4 to TRBJ2-7; 7 bases map to TRBD1. The ends lost 4 bases at V and 2 bases at J; junction bases unmatched: 6. CDR1 and CDR2 (germline): SGHNT, YYREEE (reference sequence). CDR3 length: 14 amino acids. CDR3 residues: CASSTGQDPYEQYF. CDR3 in DNA: TGTGCCAGCAGCACCGGACAGGACCCCTACGAGCAGTACTTC.

The rearrangement uses TRBV28 and TRBJ1-4, with TRBD1 as a possible D gene (5 bases). Looked up from germline, CDR1 is MDHEN and CDR2 is SYDVKM. V lost 7 bases and J lost 2, with 14 bases in between. The CDR3 runs 15 residues. The CDR3 is CASTGGYRTNEKLFF. The CDR3 DNA is TGTGCCAGCACGGGGGGGTATAGGACTAATGAAAAACTGTTTTTT.

V usage is TRBV9 and J usage is TRBJ2-3; 7 positions agree with TRBD2. The germline CDR1 and CDR2 sequences are SGDLS and YYNGEE. V shed 0 bases, J shed 6 bases, and the junction held 13 bases outside the gene matches. This CDR3 region has 17 residues. The CDR3 loop is CASSVVPLGGSGDTQYF. As DNA, the CDR3 is TGTGCCAGCAGCGTAGTCCCTCTTGGCGGGAGCGGTGATACGCAGTATTTT.

This chain uses TRBV10-3 with TRBJ2-2; 8 positions match TRBD1. V gave up 8 bases and J gave up 4 bases; unmatched junction bases: 3. This CDR3 spans 13 amino acids. Germline-derived CDR1 and CDR2 are ENHRY and SYGVKD. The CDR3 is CAIGQGSTGELFF. DNA for the CDR3: TGTGCCATCGGACAGGGAAGCACCGGGGAGCTGTTTTTT.

In its sample, this clone was seen a few times. The junction departs from the called germline gene at one end, perhaps through a read error. This chain connects TRBV11-2 to TRBJ1-2, with D possibly TRBD1 on 6 matching bases. The germline gives CDR1 SGHAT, CDR2 FQNNGV. The CDR3 extends over 12 amino acids. Here the CDR3 reads CASSLDLGGVLF. The CDR3 DNA reads as TGTGCCAGCAGCTTAGATCTAGGGGGGGTTCTCTTC.

The chain uses TRBV30 and TRBJ2-2, with 8 bases aligning to TRBD2. The ends lost 1 base at V and 0 bases at J; junction bases unmatched: 1. Germline assignment: CDR1 GTSNPN and CDR2 SVGIG (reference sequence). The CDR3 is 15 amino acids. CDR3 sequence: CAWSGGRTNTGELFF. CDR3 sequence (DNA): TGTGCCTGGAGTGGCGGGAGGACGAACACCGGGGAGCTGTTTTTT.

The table lists this clone with a few counts. The chain carries TRBV7-8 and TRBJ1-5; 8 bases match TRBD1. This CDR3 spans 17 amino acids. The germline gives CDR1 SGHVS, CDR2 FQNEAQ. V was clipped by 1 base and J by 3 bases; unmatched bases: 8. The CDR3 is CASSLVGGTGHNQPQHF. Written as DNA, the CDR3 is TGTGCCAGCAGCTTAGTAGGCGGGACAGGTCACAATCAGCCCCAGCATTTT.

The rearrangement uses TRBV4-2 and TRBJ2-5; TRBD2 agrees at 8 bases. The CDR3 has 19 amino acids. V lost 2 bases, J lost 0 bases, and 14 bases stayed unmatched. CDR1 is LGHNA, CDR2 YNFKEQ, per germline. The CDR3 spells CASSQTTSTSGQYQETQYF. The DNA of the CDR3 is TGTGCCAGCAGCCAAACAACCTCAACTAGCGGACAGTACCAAGAGACCCAGTACTTC.

This clone has only one observation. The chain recombines TRBV5-8 with TRBJ2-5; possible D gene TRBD2, 6 bases. The germline CDR1 and CDR2 sequences are SGHTS and YDEGEE. V shed 2 bases and J shed 1 base, with 15 bases lying between them. The CDR3 sequence is 16 residues long. CDR3 nucleotide sequence: TGTGCCAGCAGCTTAGACTTGCGGGGCCTCCAAGAGACCCAGTACTTC. It is translated as CASSLDLRGLQETQYF. The full variable domain, in which reference TRBV5-8 and TRBJ2-5 provide the parts outside the CDR3, is EAGVTQSPTHLIKTRGQQATLRCSPISGHTSVYWYQQALGLGLQFLLWYDEGEERNRGNFPPRFSGRQFPNYSSELNVNALELEDSALYLCASSLDLRGLQETQYFGPGTRLLVL.

This clone was detected a few times. CDR3 loop: CASSLRRDTEAFF. CDR3 DNA: TGTGCCAGCAGCCTTAGGAGGGACACTGAAGCTTTCTTT. The chain uses TRBV5-4 and TRBJ1-1; D is undetermined. Germline V gene data show CDR1 as SGHNT and CDR2 as YYREEE (reference sequence). V was clipped by 4 bases and J by 3 bases, with 10 bases between them. CDR3 length equals 13 residues. The entire variable domain, with the rest obtained from reference TRBV5-4 and TRBJ1-1, is as follows: ETGVTQSPTHLIKTRGQQVTLRCSSQSGHNTVSWYQQALGQGPQFIFQYYREEENGRGNFPPRFSGLQFPNYSSELNVNALELDDSALYLCASSLRRDTEAFFGQGTRLTVV.

This clone was recorded only once. The chain carries TRBV29-1 and TRBJ1-1, with 10 bases identical to TRBD1. Germline V gene sequence: CDR1 SQVTM, CDR2 ANQGSEA. The V gene end was trimmed by 5 bases and the J gene end by 4 bases; junction bases not matched to a gene: 4. CDR3 length equals 13 residues. The CDR3 region has the DNA TGCAGCGTTTCGACAGGGGGCGGCACTGAAGCTTTCTTT. Translating gives CSVSTGGGTEAFF. Combining the CDR3 with reference TRBV29-1 and TRBJ1-1 gives the whole variable domain SAVISQKPSRDICQRGTSLTIQCQVDSQVTMMFWYRQQPGQSLTLIATANQGSEATYESGFVIDKFPISRPNLTFSTLTVSNMSPEDSSIYLCSVSTGGGTEAFFGQGTRLTVV.

The V and J genes are TRBV5-5 and TRBJ2-2; D perhaps matches TRBD2 (6 bases). V was pared by 4 bases and J by 2 bases, with 15 bases between. CDR3 length: 16 amino acids. Germline CDR1 SGHKS, CDR2 YYEKEE (reference sequence). The CDR3 DNA follows: TGTGCCAGCAGCGCCCCTAGCGAGGGTAACACCGGGGAGCTGTTTTTT. It translates to CASSAPSEGNTGELFF.

This sequence joins TRBV6-5 and TRBJ2-3, with D perhaps matching TRBD2 (6 bases). The CDR3 is 15 residues long. The germline V gene has CDR1 MNHEY and CDR2 SVGAGI. V lost 4 bases to trimming and J lost 1 base, with 12 bases between them. The CDR3 region is CASSLVADRTDTQYF. The CDR3 DNA is TGTGCCAGCAGTTTGGTAGCGGACCGCACAGATACGCAGTATTTT.

This clone was observed a few times. This chain links TRBV7-9 with TRBJ2-5; tentatively, D is TRBD2 (7 bases). This CDR3 is built from 15 residues. Germline CDR1 is SEHNR and CDR2 is FQNEAQ (reference sequence). V was shortened by 5 bases and J by 1 base, with 14 bases between the two germline ends. CDR3 residues: CASSPWGGGQETQYF. The CDR3 region has the DNA TGTGCCAGCAGCCCTTGGGGGGGCGGCCAAGAGACCCAGTACTTC.

The chain carries TRBV30 and TRBJ1-1; the D is unclear. This CDR3 is 12 amino acids long. Germline V gene lookup returns CDR1 GTSNPN and CDR2 SVGIG (reference sequence). Between the trimmed V and J ends, which lost 0 bases and 4 bases, there was a span of 6 bases. The CDR3 region is CAWSVSGTEAFF. CDR3 sequence (DNA): TGTGCCTGGAGTGTCAGTGGCACTGAAGCTTTCTTT.

V and J are TRBV10-3 and TRBJ1-1; possibly TRBD1 for D (5 bases). The germline V gene has CDR1 ENHRY and CDR2 SYGVKD. The V and J ends lost 6 bases and 0 bases respectively, with 11 bases between them. The CDR3 runs to 14 residues. The CDR3 DNA reads as TGTGCCATCAGCCACAAGGACATGAACACTGAAGCTTTCTTT. As protein: CAISHKDMNTEAFF.

The chain couples TRBV6-1 to TRBJ1-1, with TRBD1 matching over 8 bases. The CDR3 length is 13 residues. J lost 4 bases, V lost 6 bases, and 4 bases had no gene match. CDR1 MNHNS and CDR2 SASEGT come from the germline V gene. The DNA of the CDR3 is TGTGCCAGCAGCGCCACAGGGGGCACTGAAGCTTTCTTT. It is translated as CASSATGGTEAFF.

J is TRBJ1-6 and V is TRBV2; TRBD1 is a possible D gene (6 bases). Germline V gene lookup returns CDR1 SNHLY and CDR2 FYNNEI. Deletions cut 7 bases from V and 5 bases from J, with 15 bases between. The CDR3 is 15 amino acids. The CDR3 DNA is TGTGCCAGCAAAACAGACAGGCTCAATAATTCACCCCTCCACTTT. The encoded protein is CASKTDRLNNSPLHF.

The rearrangement joins TRBV18 to TRBJ2-5, with 7 positions matching TRBD1. Germline values: CDR1 KGHSH, CDR2 LQKENI. J was trimmed by 11 bases and V by 0 bases; bases with no gene match: 6. The CDR3 contains 13 residues. CDR3 sequence: CASSPPTGREQYF. The DNA of the CDR3 is TGTGCCAGCTCACCACCGACAGGGCGTGAGCAGTACTTC.

This clone was recorded a few times. The chain couples TRBV19 to TRBJ2-7; TRBD2 aligns across 11 bases. The trim removed 5 bases at V and 2 bases at J, leaving 8 bases unmatched. Germline CDR1 is LNHDA and CDR2 is SQIVND (reference sequence). CDR3 length: 16 amino acids. This chain's CDR3 is CASSPAGTSGAYEQYF. CDR3 nucleotides: TGTGCCAGTAGTCCCGCCGGGACTAGCGGCGCCTACGAGCAGTACTTC.

The chain joins TRBV4-1 to TRBJ1-1, with D possibly being TRBD1 (5 bases). Trimming left V 0 bases short and J 1 base short, with 6 bases between. Per germline, CDR1 MGHRA and CDR2 YSYEKL. CDR3 length: 14 residues. The CDR3, as DNA: TGCGCCAGCAGCCAAGAGGGGGGGAACACTGAAGCTTTCTTT. Translated: CASSQEGGNTEAFF.

The rearrangement links TRBV11-3 to TRBJ2-1, with TRBD2 matching over 12 bases. CDR3 length equals 18 residues. J lost 8 bases, V lost 1 base, and 12 bases had no gene match. The germline CDR1 and CDR2 sequences are SGHNT and YENEEA. CDR3 nucleotides: TGTGCCAGCAGCTTAGGAGGACTAGCGGGATGGGATGGTGATGAGCAGTTCTTC. It yields the protein CASSLGGLAGWDGDEQFF. Full variable domain (remainder filled in from reference TRBV11-3 and TRBJ2-1): EAGVVQSPRYKIIEKKQPVAFWCNPISGHNTLYWYLQNLGQGPELLIRYENEEAVDDSQLPKDRFSAERLKGVDSTLKIQPAELGDSAVYLCASSLGGLAGWDGDEQFFGPGTRLTVL.

The chain combines TRBV27 with TRBJ1-1; D possibly corresponds to TRBD1 (5 bases). V was pared by 2 bases and J by 5 bases, with 12 bases between. The length of the CDR3 is 14 residues. Looked up from germline, CDR1 is MNHEY and CDR2 is SMNVEV (reference sequence). DNA of the CDR3: TGTGCCAGCAGTTTACAGGGATTTCGGACTGAAGCTTTCTTT. It yields the protein CASSLQGFRTEAFF.

In nucleotides, the CDR3 is TGTGCCAGCAGCTTTAGCGGCCCTATTTACACCGGGGAGCTGTTTTTT. The encoded protein is CASSFSGPIYTGELFF. The chain employs TRBV5-4 and TRBJ2-2, with D possibly being TRBD2 (6 bases). V lost 2 bases and J 3 bases, leaving 14 bases between the germline ends. Germline CDR1 is SGHNT and CDR2 is YYREEE (reference sequence). The length of the CDR3 is 16 residues.

The V gene is TRBV5-4, the J gene TRBJ1-1, with 9 bases that match TRBD1. CDR3 length: 15 amino acids. J was trimmed by 3 bases and V by 4 bases; bases with no gene match: 7. CDR1 SGHNT and CDR2 YYREEE come from the germline V gene (reference sequence). CDR3 sequence reads: CASSKRTGEDTEAFF. In DNA form, the CDR3 reads TGTGCCAGCAGCAAAAGGACAGGGGAAGACACTGAAGCTTTCTTT. The variable domain in full, with the rest retrieved from reference TRBV5-4 and TRBJ1-1, is ETGVTQSPTHLIKTRGQQVTLRCSSQSGHNTVSWYQQALGQGPQFIFQYYREEENGRGNFPPRFSGLQFPNYSSELNVNALELDDSALYLCASSKRTGEDTEAFFGQGTRLTVV.

This clone turned up a few times. V and J are TRBV7-2 and TRBJ1-1; TRBD1 matches at 8 bases. The CDR3 extends over 14 amino acids. The germline V gene has CDR1 SGHTA and CDR2 FQGNSA. V shed 1 base and J 3 bases; nucleotides not matched to a gene: 1. CDR3 DNA: TGTGCCAGCAGCTTAGGGACAGGGCACACTGAAGCTTTCTTT. It yields the protein CASSLGTGHTEAFF.